This record concerns one T cell receptor beta chain sequence. What it recognizes is unknown. The sample originates from a study of cytomegalovirus exposure and HLA in healthy donors. Overall study findings and caveats: According to a later analysis, most TCR beta chains associated with CMV appeared HLA-restricted. The classifier was said to identify cytomegalovirus status with high specificity and sensitivity.

With 60 Vbeta and 13 Jbeta primers, the PCR was carried out. Clones were sequenced by immunoSEQ multiplex PCR, and TCRdb holds only the in-frame ones, with some missing. The table lists a few hundred thousand clones, around 83% of them singletons, with 1.1% to 1.5% in the top ten. The germline V gene encodes CDR1 KGHSH and CDR2 LQKENI. The CDR3 is made up of 15 amino acids. V lost 3 bases, J lost 6 bases, and 4 bases stayed unmatched. The chain has TRBV18 and TRBJ1-5; 11 positions agree with TRBD1. Sequences were obtained from PBMCs. The sequence was obtained from a girl aged 10 to 17 in good health and CMV-seronegative. CDR3: CASSPGQGAGQPQHF. The CDR3 DNA reads as TGTGCCAGCTCACCTGGACAGGGGGCCGGTCAGCCCCAGCATTTT. Complete variable domain (other parts from reference TRBV18 and TRBJ1-5): NAGVMQNPRHLVRRRGQEARLRCSPMKGHSHVYWYRQLPEEGLKFMVYLQKENIIDESGMPKERFSAEFPKEGPSILRIQQVVRGDSAAYFCASSPGQGAGQPQHFGDGTRLSIL.